One sample yielded the 20 T cell receptor beta chains listed below, sequenced in a study of blood T cell repertoires in COVID-19. Clones were read by immunoSEQ multiplex PCR, and TCRdb kept only the in-frame ones, dropping some. This sample yields more than 70,000 clones, of which about 80% are seen a single time; over 9% belongs to the top ten. Specimen: peripheral blood. The receptor source for this set is a woman in her 70s with acute or convalescent COVID-19.

V and J are TRBV2 and TRBJ2-1; TRBD2 aligns across 9 bases. With 6 bases clipped from V and 5 bases from J, the junction kept 14 bases outside the gene matches. In germline, CDR1 is SNHLY, CDR2 FYNNEI. The CDR3 covers 17 residues. Here the CDR3 reads CASRSDSGRRWNNEQFF. DNA for the CDR3: TGTGCCAGCAGGTCCGATAGCGGGAGAAGGTGGAACAATGAGCAGTTCTTC.

This CDR3 reads CSVAQGAGTDTQYF. The DNA for the CDR3 is TGCAGCGTTGCGCAGGGGGCGGGCACAGATACGCAGTATTTT. The rearrangement joins TRBV29-1 to TRBJ2-3, with TRBD1 matching 8 bases. J was trimmed by 1 base and V by 4 bases; bases with no gene match: 4. The CDR3 spans 14 residues. Germline CDR1 reads SQVTM; CDR2 reads ANQGSEA.

This clone was counted once. The V gene is TRBV5-1, the J gene TRBJ2-7; 10 bases fit TRBD2. The CDR3 spans 15 residues. The V gene's germline CDR1 is SGHRS and CDR2 YFSETQ. With 4 bases clipped from V and 6 bases from J, the junction kept 10 bases outside the gene matches. The CDR3 bases are TGCGCCAGCAGCCTGACAGCGGGAGGGCTACCCGAGCAGTACTTC. Its translation is CASSLTAGGLPEQYF.

This sequence joins TRBV2 and TRBJ1-6; TRBD1 matches at 12 bases. CDR1 is SNHLY and CDR2 is FYNNEI in the germline V gene. Trimming took 6 bases from V and 7 from J; bases not matched to a gene: 7. This CDR3 is built from 16 residues. The CDR3 nucleotides read TGTGCCAGCAGAACCGGGACAGGGGGCAGGAATTCACCCCTCCACTTT. It encodes CASRTGTGGRNSPLHF. Based on the CDR3 plus reference TRBV2 and TRBJ1-6, the full variable domain is EPEVTQTPSHQVTQMGQEVILRCVPISNHLYFYWYRQILGQKVEFLVSFYNNEISEKSEIFDDQFSVERPDGSNFTLKIRSTKLEDSAMYFCASRTGTGGRNSPLHFGNGTRLTVT.

The genes are TRBV7-2 and TRBJ2-1, with no clear D. Trimming shortened V by 0 bases and J by 5 bases, and 5 bases separated the two germline ends. Germline V CDR1 and CDR2: SGHTA, FQGNSA. This CDR3 spans 13 amino acids. The CDR3 DNA sequence: TGTGCCAGCAGCTTAGCGCTAAACAATGAGCAGTTCTTC. The encoded protein is CASSLALNNEQFF.

A few counts support this clone. V is TRBV2 and J is TRBJ1-5; D call uncertain. CDR1 and CDR2 (germline): SNHLY, FYNNEI. The CDR3 is made up of 15 amino acids. V was shortened by 1 base and J by 6 bases, with 13 bases between the two germline ends. CDR3 region: CASSEEAGIRQPQHF. CDR3 coding DNA: TGTGCCAGCAGTGAAGAGGCCGGGATCCGTCAGCCCCAGCATTTT.

This clone showed up just a few times. The same CDR3 can be traced to other DNA sequences in this sample. The rearrangement joins TRBV5-6 to TRBJ2-3, with 7 nucleotides matching TRBD2. Germline V gene lookup returns CDR1 SGHDT and CDR2 YYEEEE. The CDR3 contains 14 residues. Trimming at V came to 0 bases and at J to 4 bases, leaving 2 bases not matched to a gene. The DNA for the CDR3 is TGTGCCAGCAGCTTGGGACTAGCCGCAGATACGCAGTATTTT. Encoded protein: CASSLGLAADTQYF.

The chain is built from TRBV5-8 and TRBJ2-1; 7 nucleotides agree with TRBD1. CDR3 length: 16 amino acids. V trimming: 4 bases; J trimming: 1 base; junction bases outside the gene matches: 8. Germline loops: CDR1 SGHTS, CDR2 YDEGEE. The CDR3 DNA is TGTGCCAGCAGCCGCCGAGACAGGGTTTCCTACAATGAGCAGTTCTTC. Amino acid sequence: CASSRRDRVSYNEQFF.

The V call is TRBV7-9, the J call TRBJ1-4, with 7 bases matching TRBD1. Germline lookup yields CDR1 SEHNR and CDR2 FQNEAQ (reference sequence). This CDR3 comprises 14 residues. Unmatched junction bases numbered 7, after V lost 6 bases and J lost 6 bases. CDR3 in DNA: TGTGCCAGCAGTACCGACAGGGACTATGAAAAACTGTTTTTT. It encodes CASSTDRDYEKLFF.

V usage is TRBV6-2 or TRBV6-3 and J usage is TRBJ1-1, with D possibly matching TRBD1 (5 bases). Germline assignment: CDR1 MNHEY and CDR2 SVGEGT. Between the trimmed V and J ends, which lost 4 bases and 1 base, there was a span of 10 bases. This CDR3 is built from 14 residues. The CDR3 DNA follows: TGTGCCAGCAGTTGGGACTTAGGGAACACTGAAGCTTTCTTT. This codes for CASSWDLGNTEAFF.

The V and J genes are TRBV25-1 and TRBJ1-4, with D uncertain. Germline V gives CDR1 MGHDK, CDR2 SYGVNS. Trimming shortened V by 1 base and J by 5 bases, and 8 bases separated the two germline ends. The CDR3 is 14 residues long. The CDR3 is CASSESVRNEKLFF. CDR3 nucleotide sequence: TGTGCCAGCAGTGAATCGGTGCGGAATGAAAAACTGTTTTTT.

In its sample, this clone was seen a few times. This chain uses TRBV5-4 with TRBJ2-7; D is perhaps TRBD2 (6 bases). Between the trimmed V and J ends, which lost 1 base and 5 bases, there was a span of 10 bases. CDR1 SGHNT and CDR2 YYREEE come from the germline V gene (reference sequence). The CDR3 has 13 residues. CDR3 bases: TGTGCCAGCAGCTTGTTAGGAGGGGACGAGCAGTACTTC. Its protein is CASSLLGGDEQYF.

The genes are TRBV5-5 and TRBJ1-1; 8 bases fit TRBD1. The CDR3 sequence is 12 residues long. Trimming removed 4 bases from V and 7 bases from J; junction bases left unmatched: 3. CDR1 and CDR2 (germline): SGHKS, YYEKEE (reference sequence). Written as DNA, the CDR3 is TGTGCCAGCAGCCCCGGACAGGGTGAAGCTTTCTTT. Protein product: CASSPGQGEAFF.

The genes are TRBV5-1 and TRBJ1-6, with 7 bases aligning to TRBD1. CDR1 and CDR2 from the germline V gene are SGHRS and YFSETQ. The CDR3 spans 16 residues. J was trimmed by 6 bases and V by 6 bases; bases with no gene match: 12. The DNA for the CDR3 is TGCGCCAGCAAAAGGGGGCAGGGGATCTCTAATTCACCCCTCCACTTT. Protein: CASKRGQGISNSPLHF.

This clone occurred once. V and J are TRBV4-1 and TRBJ2-1; 9 bases are a match to TRBD2. This CDR3 contains 16 residues. J lost 8 bases, V lost 3 bases, and 11 bases had no gene match. The germline CDR1 and CDR2 sequences are MGHRA and YSYEKL. The CDR3 sequence: CASSQTGGRGADEQFF. CDR3 nucleotide sequence: TGCGCCAGCAGCCAGACGGGCGGGAGGGGGGCGGATGAGCAGTTCTTC.

In this sample, this clone turned up once. The chain couples TRBV6-6 to TRBJ2-5; D perhaps matches TRBD2 (6 bases). Trimming removed 0 bases at V and 5 bases at J, with 13 bases between. Germline V gene data show CDR1 as MNHNY and CDR2 as SVGAGI (reference sequence). This CDR3 is built from 15 residues. As DNA, the CDR3 is TGTGCCAGCAGTTACTCGGTTGGAGGAGGGGAGACCCAGTACTTC. Translating it yields CASSYSVGGGETQYF.

This clone was detected a few times. This sequence joins TRBV5-1 and TRBJ2-5, with 11 bases fitting TRBD1. Looked up from germline, CDR1 is SGHRS and CDR2 is YFSETQ. J gave up 4 bases and V 0 bases, and 2 bases lay outside the gene matches. This CDR3 is 15 amino acids long. The CDR3 spells CASSLGTGGAETQYF. The CDR3 region has the DNA TGCGCCAGCAGCTTGGGGACAGGGGGCGCAGAGACCCAGTACTTC.

This rearrangement joins TRBV7-2 to TRBJ2-1; TRBD2 might be the D (6 bases). In germline, CDR1 is SGHTA, CDR2 FQGNSA. This CDR3 is 15 amino acids long. The V gene lost 3 bases and the J gene lost 10 bases, with 19 bases spanning the gap. The CDR3 region is CASSLGGGGGGEQFF. CDR3 DNA: TGTGCCAGCAGCTTGGGTGGGGGAGGTGGAGGGGAGCAGTTCTTC. Using reference TRBV7-2 and TRBJ2-1 for the parts outside the CDR3, the full variable domain is GAGVSQSPSNKVTEKGKDVELRCDPISGHTALYWYRQSLGQGLEFLIYFQGNSAPDKSGLPSDRFSAERTGGSVSTLTIQRTQQEDSAVYLCASSLGGGGGGEQFFGPGTRLTVL.

The chain recombines TRBV4-2 with TRBJ1-5; TRBD1 might be the D (5 bases). Trimming shortened V by 0 bases and J by 0 bases, and 6 bases separated the two germline ends. The CDR3 runs to 15 residues. Looked up from germline, CDR1 is LGHNA and CDR2 is YNFKEQ. The CDR3 loop is CASSQEGASNQPQHF. CDR3 coding DNA: TGTGCCAGCAGCCAAGAAGGGGCTAGCAATCAGCCCCAGCATTTT.

This sequence joins TRBV6-1 and TRBJ1-2; D is possibly TRBD1 (5 bases). Germline lookup yields CDR1 MNHNS and CDR2 SASEGT. This CDR3 has 14 amino acids. V was pared by 2 bases and J by 3 bases, with 10 bases between. CDR3 sequence: CASSESAGHYGYTF. For the CDR3, the DNA is TGTGCCAGCAGTGAATCAGCAGGGCACTATGGCTACACCTTC.